This T cell receptor (beta chain) stems from a study of T cell responses to AZD1222 COVID-19 vaccine. Study findings and constraints: White British donors predominated, females outnumbered males, and clonal diversity was possibly underestimated. It was only a handful of AZD1222 recipients who were seropositive at baseline. Repertoires were obtained only post-peak T cell response.

The V end lost 3 bases, the J end lost 2 bases, and 9 bases lay between the germline ends. The CDR3 runs 15 residues. Germline V lookup: CDR1 SGDLS, CDR2 YYNGEE. The repertoire was sequenced with immunoSEQ multiplex PCR; TCRdb's copy has only in-frame clones and lacks some. The table lists over 100,000 clones, roughly 84% of them singletons, with approximately 17% in the top ten. In its sample, this clone was seen once. Its cognate antigen is unknown. The sample was peripheral blood, taken on day 0 of AZD1222 vaccination. The chain has TRBV9 and TRBJ1-6; D not certain. This receptor was obtained from an adult in good health. Here the CDR3 reads CASSAHEAYNSPLHF. DNA of the CDR3: TGTGCCAGCAGCGCCCACGAGGCCTATAATTCACCCCTCCACTTT.